This TCR beta chain was obtained from a study of shared clonotypes between healthy human individuals. Germline-derived CDR1 and CDR2 are SGHRS and YFSETQ. After removal of 2 bases from V and 1 base from J, the junction contained 2 bases not matched to a gene. There are 14 residues in the CDR3. A note on this clone: Other DNA sequences of this sample code for an identical CDR3.

Here immunoSEQ multiplex PCR was the method, and the copy in TCRdb shows in-frame clones only, minus some. This sample has around 2,000,000 clones, with about 94% found just once. The naive CD8 fraction comprised CD45RO-negative cells positively selected for CCR7 and excluded terminally differentiated effector memory CD45RA+ cells. What was sequenced was naive CD8+ T cells sorted from blood. This TCR was sampled from a man younger than 35 in good health. This chain uses TRBV5-1 with TRBJ2-7; 8 bases line up with TRBD1. DNA of the CDR3: TGCGCCAGCAGCTTAAGACAGGGGTCCTACGAGCAGTACTTC. Translation gives CASSLRQGSYEQYF.